The 16 T cell receptor beta chains in this list originate from one sample, sequenced in a study of cytomegalovirus exposure and HLA in healthy donors. Primers: 60 Vbeta forward and 13 Jbeta reverse. Profiling relied on immunoSEQ multiplex PCR, and the TCRdb table lists in-frame clones only, not all of them. The data show 150,000 to 200,000 clones, with roughly 87% seen just once and around 4.3% held by the top ten. The sequencing sample was made of PBMCs. All receptors come from a man in his forties or fifties in good health and CMV-seropositive.

The DNA of the CDR3 is TGTGCCAGCAGTTACGCCGGGACAGTGAACACTGAAGCTTTCTTT. Encoded protein: CASSYAGTVNTEAFF. The chain is built from TRBV6-5 and TRBJ1-1, with 7 bases identical to TRBD1. Germline V gene lookup returns CDR1 MNHEY and CDR2 SVGAGI. CDR3 length equals 15 residues. The junction had 3 bases not matched to a gene; V was cut back by 2 bases and J by 0 bases.

This chain connects TRBV28 to TRBJ1-4, with 9 bases lining up with TRBD1. V lost 4 bases and J lost 8; bases outside the gene matches: 11. In germline, CDR1 is MDHEN, CDR2 SYDVKM. The CDR3 runs 16 residues. CDR3 bases: TGTGCCAGCAGTTCCGGGACAGGGAGGGATAGAGAAAAACTGTTTTTT. This sequence encodes CASSSGTGRDREKLFF. The whole variable domain, remainder taken from reference TRBV28 and TRBJ1-4, is DVKVTQSSRYLVKRTGEKVFLECVQDMDHENMFWYRQDPGLGLRLIYFSYDVKMKEKGDIPEGYSVSREKKERFSLILESASTNQTSMYLCASSSGTGRDREKLFFGSGTQLSVL.

The CDR3 DNA reads TGTGCCAGCACCCGACAGGGCTACTCTGGAAACACCATATATTTT. Residues: CASTRQGYSGNTIYF. V gene TRBV28 combines with J gene TRBJ1-3; 7 bases line up with TRBD1. This CDR3 comprises 15 residues. V trimming: 7 bases; J trimming: 0 bases; junction bases outside the gene matches: 6. Germline CDR1 reads MDHEN; CDR2 reads SYDVKM.

The V call is TRBV27, the J call TRBJ2-1; 13 bases are a match to TRBD2. The germline V gene has CDR1 MNHEY and CDR2 SMNVEV (reference sequence). V was clipped by 6 bases and J by 7 bases; unmatched bases: 9. The CDR3 runs 16 residues. The CDR3 DNA sequence: TGTGCCAGCAGCTTAGTCCGACTAGCGGGAGGTAATGAGCAGTTCTTC. Residues: CASSLVRLAGGNEQFF.

The chain has TRBV7-2 and TRBJ2-1; D remains unclear. Trimming removed 2 bases at V and 0 bases at J, with 5 bases between. CDR1 SGHTA and CDR2 FQGNSA come from the germline V gene. The CDR3 extends over 14 amino acids. The CDR3, as DNA: TGTGCCAGCAGCTTACCAGTCTCCTACAATGAGCAGTTCTTC. Translating gives CASSLPVSYNEQFF.

This clone has more than one count but fewer than ten. The chain uses TRBV29-1 and TRBJ2-2; the match to TRBD1 covers 11 bases. Per the germline V gene, CDR1 is SQVTM and CDR2 is ANQGSEA. CDR3 length: 16 amino acids. Trimming at V came to 5 bases and at J to 4 bases, leaving 9 bases not matched to a gene. The DNA for the CDR3 is TGCAGCGTTCCTCGAAGGGGGACAGGGGGCACCGGGGAGCTGTTTTTT. Amino acid sequence: CSVPRRGTGGTGELFF.

The V and J genes are TRBV28 and TRBJ1-4; D remains unclear. CDR1 and CDR2 from the germline V gene are MDHEN and SYDVKM. V was clipped by 6 bases and J by 7 bases, with 9 bases between them. This CDR3 comprises 12 residues. The CDR3 loop is CASRLGSEKLFF. The DNA for the CDR3 is TGTGCCAGCAGGCTGGGGAGTGAAAAACTGTTTTTT.

The CDR3 DNA sequence: TGTGCCAGCAGTGAGGCAGGGGAAGGACAGCCCCAGCATTTT. Translated, it gives CASSEAGEGQPQHF. The gene calls are TRBV25-1 and TRBJ1-5, with D perhaps TRBD1 (6 bases). The germline V and J ends were trimmed by 3 bases and 7 bases, with 13 bases remaining between them. This CDR3 comprises 14 residues. CDR1 is MGHDK, CDR2 SYGVNS, per germline.

This clone has only a few counts. This rearrangement joins TRBV9 to TRBJ1-6, with D tentatively TRBD1 (6 bases). Germline V gene data show CDR1 as SGDLS and CDR2 as YYNGEE. CDR3 length: 16 residues. Trimming took 4 bases from V and 7 from J, leaving 18 bases between them. Written as DNA, the CDR3 is TGTGCCAGCAGCAATCCCCGCGGGGGCCAGAATTCACCCCTCCACTTT. It is translated as CASSNPRGGQNSPLHF.

This sequence joins TRBV5-1 and TRBJ2-5; 8 bases fit TRBD1. The end of the DNA aligns better with TRBJ2-7, so the J call may be wrong. The CDR3 spans 15 residues. Per the germline V gene, CDR1 is SGHRS and CDR2 is YFSETQ. The CDR3 DNA reads TGCGCCAGCAGCTTGGGTGGGACAGGCGTCTACGAGCAGTACTTC. It codes for CASSLGGTGVYEQYF.

This clone occurred once. The chain employs TRBV9 and TRBJ2-2; 7 nucleotides match TRBD1. Germline V gene lookup returns CDR1 SGDLS and CDR2 YYNGEE. Losses at the gene ends were 3 bases for V and 5 bases for J; bases not matched to a gene: 4. The CDR3 loop spans 14 amino acids. CDR3 coding DNA: TGTGCCAGCAGCGCGGGACAGTCGACCGGGGAGCTGTTTTTT. Translation: CASSAGQSTGELFF.

The chain carries TRBV28 and TRBJ2-7; perhaps TRBD1 as D (5 bases). Germline CDR1 MDHEN, CDR2 SYDVKM. Trimming cost V 3 bases and J 2 bases, with 14 bases left between them. The CDR3 is made up of 15 amino acids. CDR3 coding DNA: TGTGCCAGCAGTTTGAGGACACTTGGAACCTACGAGCAGTACTTC. As protein: CASSLRTLGTYEQYF.

This clone was recorded once. CDR3: CSARVEAEQYF. Written as DNA, the CDR3 is TGCAGTGCTAGAGTGGAGGCCGAGCAGTACTTC. The chain is built from TRBV20-1 and TRBJ2-7; a possible D gene is TRBD2 (5 bases). The length of the CDR3 is 11 residues. Germline V lookup: CDR1 DFQATT, CDR2 SNEGSKA (reference sequence). Trimming removed 1 base from V and 6 bases from J, with 7 bases in between.

On this clone itself: Its ends do not fully match the called genes, so a read error is possible. The chain uses TRBV30 and TRBJ2-1; 7 bases align to TRBD2. The germline V gene encodes CDR1 GTSNPN and CDR2 SVGIG (reference sequence). This CDR3 is built from 12 residues. CDR3 protein: CAGRAPWNEQFF. CDR3 nucleotide sequence: TGTGCCGGGAGGGCCCCATGGAATGAGCAGTTCTTC.

The chain links TRBV6-4 to TRBJ2-7; a weak D match, TRBD2 (5 bases). V was clipped by 4 bases and J by 7 bases, with 14 bases between them. Germline CDR1 MRHNA, CDR2 SNTAGT. This CDR3 is built from 13 residues. This CDR3 is CASSAARGNEQYF. The DNA of the CDR3 is TGTGCCAGCAGTGCCGCCCGGGGTAATGAGCAGTACTTC.

The chain carries TRBV4-1 and TRBJ2-7; 10 nucleotides match TRBD1. V lost 0 bases to trimming and J lost 4 bases; unmatched junction nucleotides: 3. Germline CDR1 is MGHRA and CDR2 is YSYEKL. The CDR3 is 15 residues long. The CDR3 sequence: CASSQERTGGYEQYF. CDR3 nucleotides: TGCGCCAGCAGCCAAGAGAGGACAGGGGGTTACGAGCAGTACTTC.